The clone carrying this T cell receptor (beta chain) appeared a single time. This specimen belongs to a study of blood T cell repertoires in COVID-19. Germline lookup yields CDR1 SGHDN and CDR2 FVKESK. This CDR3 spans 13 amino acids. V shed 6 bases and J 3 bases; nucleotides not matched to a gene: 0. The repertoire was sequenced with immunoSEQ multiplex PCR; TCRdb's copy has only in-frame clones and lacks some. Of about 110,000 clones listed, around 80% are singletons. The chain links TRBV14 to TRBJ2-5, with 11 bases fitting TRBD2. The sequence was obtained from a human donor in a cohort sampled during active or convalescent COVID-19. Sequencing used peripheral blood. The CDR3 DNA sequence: TGTGCCAGCAGACTAGCGGGGGAAGAGACCCAGTACTTC. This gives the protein CASRLAGEETQYF.